This is a list of T cell receptor beta chains from one sample in a study of beta chain features in type 1 diabetes. The data were produced by immunoSEQ multiplex PCR, yet TCRdb's version contains in-frame clones alone and is incomplete. The sample lists around 400,000 clones, around 12% occurring once. Sequenced input: naive CD4+ T cells from blood. These TCRs come from a man between 18 and 35 years old in good health. Both conserved end residues are part of each CDR3. Fields, in order: V gene, J gene, D gene, clone size, CDR3 DNA, CDR3 protein. A D gene is named only where the DNA matches it firmly. The size entry is marked missing in some rows and otherwise reads once, few, many or a size class.

>TRBV20-1|TRBJ2-5|.|.
TGCAGTGCTGCCCGGGAGACCCAGTACTTC
CSAARETQYF
>TRBV29-1|TRBJ2-1|.|.
TGCAGCGTGAGGGCAGGCTACAATGAGCAGTTCTTC
CSVRAGYNEQFF
>TRBV27|TRBJ2-1|.|few
TGTGCCAGCAGTTCGCGCAATGAGCAGTTCTTC
CASSSRNEQFF
>TRBV9|TRBJ1-1|TRBD1|.
TGTGCCAGCAGCGGGGGACAGGGGAACACTGAAGCTTTCTTT
CASSGGQGNTEAFF
>TRBV29-1|TRBJ2-1|.|.
TGCAGCGCAAGGAGGACAGTAATCGGGATGGGCGAGCAGTTCTTC
CSARRTVIGMGEQFF
>TRBV9|TRBJ2-2|.|.
TGTGCCAGCAGTTTAGGGGTCACCGGGGAGCTGTTTTTT
CASSLGVTGELFF
>TRBV4-1|TRBJ1-2|.|.
TGCGCCAGCAGCCAAGTAGGGCGGGTCACTAACTATGGCTACACCTTC
CASSQVGRVTNYGYTF
>TRBV7-2|TRBJ1-2|.|few
TGTGCCAGCAGCCCTCTTGCGGGTGGCTACACCTTC
CASSPLAGGYTF
>TRBV14|TRBJ2-3|.|few
TGTGCCAGCAGCCAAGGTCTCGCCCCGCCTGCTTTCGGTACGCAGTATTTT
CASSQGLAPPAFGTQYF
>TRBV7-9|TRBJ1-2|.|few
TGTGCCAGCAGTAAATCCAGGGGCACCAACCTAAACTATGGCTACACCTTC
CASSKSRGTNLNYGYTF
>TRBV7-9|TRBJ2-1|TRBD1|few
TGTGCCAGCACCCCGCCAGGGACAGGGGGCTACAATGAGCAGTTCTTC
CASTPPGTGGYNEQFF
>TRBV2|TRBJ2-3|.|few
TGTGCCCGGTCGCCGGCCAGCGGCACAGATACGCAGTATTTT
CARSPASGTDTQYF
>TRBV4-3|TRBJ2-2|TRBD2|.
TGCGCCAGCAGCCAAGACCTGTGTCTAGCGGGAGGGTTTTGCGGGGAGCTGTTTTTT
CASSQDLCLAGGFCGELFF
>TRBV19|TRBJ1-2|TRBD1|.
TGTGCCAGCCAGACGACCGGGACAGCTAACTATGGCTACACCTTC
CASQTTGTANYGYTF
>TRBV9|TRBJ2-2|TRBD1|.
TGTGCCAGCAGCGCTCCGACAGGGGGTCTCGCCGGGGAGCTGTTTTTT
CASSAPTGGLAGELFF
>TRBV29-1|TRBJ2-7|.|.
TGCAGCGTTGACGAGACAGGAGACCAGTACTTC
CSVDETGDQYF
>TRBV28|TRBJ1-2|.|once
TGTGCCAGCAGCCTTTTACAGGGTAGCTATGGCTACACCTTC
CASSLLQGSYGYTF
>TRBV5-4|TRBJ2-7|TRBD2|few
TGTGCCAGCAGCGAGGGACTAGACTCGATCTACGAGCAGTACTTC
CASSEGLDSIYEQYF
>TRBV10-3|TRBJ2-7|.|few
TGTGCCATCAGTGGTGGGAGAGACACCTACGAGCAGTACTTC
CAISGGRDTYEQYF
>TRBV5-1|TRBJ1-2|TRBD1|.
TGCGCCAGCAGCTTGGGGACAGGGAATGGCTACACCTTC
CASSLGTGNGYTF
>TRBV4-3|TRBJ1-4|.|.
TGCGCCAGCAGCCAAGACTTAGGAGCAACTAATGAAAAACTGTTTTTT
CASSQDLGATNEKLFF
>TRBV5-1|TRBJ2-3|.|few
TGCGCCAGCAGCTTGGCAACAGGCTACACAGATACGCAGTATTTT
CASSLATGYTDTQYF
>TRBV7-9|TRBJ1-5|TRBD1|.
TGTGCCAGCAGCGGGGACAGTTTAGGGCCCCAGCATTTT
CASSGDSLGPQHF
>TRBV5-1|TRBJ2-7|TRBD1|.
TGCGCCAGCAGCGCCGGGACAGGGGGCGCGGGGGTAACCTACGAGCAGTACTTC
CASSAGTGGAGVTYEQYF
>TRBV7-9|TRBJ2-7|.|.
TGTGCCAGCAGCTTTAGCGCCCAGAAAAGCTACGAGCAGTACTTC
CASSFSAQKSYEQYF
>TRBV4-3|TRBJ1-1|.|few
TGCGCCAGCAGCCAAACCGCCCCGGACACTGAAGCTTTCTTT
CASSQTAPDTEAFF
>TRBV30|TRBJ2-3|.|.
TGTGCCTGGAGTGTACCGGGAGGCACAGATACGCAGTATTTT
CAWSVPGGTDTQYF
>TRBV5-6|TRBJ2-3|TRBD2|.
TGTGCCAGCAGCCTCCGGACTAGCGGGGGCGCGGATACGCAGTATTTT
CASSLRTSGGADTQYF
>TRBV27|TRBJ1-4|.|.
TGTGCCAGCAGTTTACGGTCGGGAGGTGAAAAACTGTTTTTT
CASSLRSGGEKLFF
>TRBV7-2|TRBJ1-6|TRBD1|.
TGTGCCAGCAGCTTAGGTAGGGGGCGGAATTCACCCCTCCACTTT
CASSLGRGRNSPLHF
>TRBV7-2|TRBJ2-3|.|.
TGTGCCAGCAGGCTAGACATCGGGGCAGATACGCAGTATTTT
CASRLDIGADTQYF
>TRBV7-2|TRBJ2-3|.|.
TGTGCCAGCAGCCGCTATGGCAGGGAGGCAGATACGCAGTATTTT
CASSRYGREADTQYF
>TRBV5-1|TRBJ2-1|TRBD2|few
TGCGCCAGCAGTCGGCCTAGCGGGGGGACCGAGCAGTTCTTC
CASSRPSGGTEQFF
>TRBV9|TRBJ2-2|TRBD1|few
TGTGCCAGCAGCACCCAACAGGGGGCGCCGACCGGGGAGCTGTTTTTT
CASSTQQGAPTGELFF
>TRBV29-1|TRBJ2-7|TRBD1|.
TGCAGTGCGGGACAGGGGTTGGGCGAGCAGTACTTC
CSAGQGLGEQYF
>TRBV15|TRBJ2-7|.|few
TGTGCCACCAGCAGAGCGCAGGGGGGCTACGAGCAGTACTTC
CATSRAQGGYEQYF
>TRBV5-1|TRBJ2-7|.|.
TGCGCCAGCAGCTTGGAAGGAGGGCTTATTCCCTACGAGCAGTACTTC
CASSLEGGLIPYEQYF
>TRBV27|TRBJ2-6|TRBD2|.
TGTGCCAGCAGTTTACTAGCGGGGCTCTCTGGGGCCAACGTCCTGACTTTC
CASSLLAGLSGANVLTF
>TRBV30|TRBJ2-7|.|few
TGTGCCGCTAAACAGGGATACTACGAGCAGTACTTC
CAAKQGYYEQYF
>TRBV7-3|TRBJ2-5|.|.
TGTGCCAGCAGCCCCCACGGGGTTCCAGAGACCCAGTACTTC
CASSPHGVPETQYF
>TRBV14|TRBJ2-1|.|.
TGTGCCAGCAGCCTTACTCTCCGGGCAGGGTTAACCTACAATGAGCAGTTCTTC
CASSLTLRAGLTYNEQFF
>TRBV7-9|TRBJ1-2|TRBD1|few
TGTGCCAGCAGCTTTACAGGGGTATATGGCTACACCTTC
CASSFTGVYGYTF
>TRBV9|TRBJ2-6|.|.
TGTGCCAGCAGCGCGGGACTGACCTCTGGGGCCAACGTCCTGACTTTC
CASSAGLTSGANVLTF
>TRBV6-5|TRBJ1-5|.|few
TGTGCCAGCAGGCACAGGAACAATCAGCCCCAGCATTTT
CASRHRNNQPQHF